The T cell receptor beta chain under discussion was sequenced for a study of CD8 T cell repertoires and HIV-1 epitope variants. In the study overall: Each of Twenty-five Gag and Nef epitope peptides stimulated a separate culture.

Survey-depth immunoSEQ sequencing covered TCR beta CDR3 regions. TCRdb keeps only in-frame clones here, not all; method: immunoSEQ multiplex PCR. The sample carries more than 4,000 clones, approximately 66% recorded once. A remark on this clone: No antigen is known for it.

V dropped 0 bases and J dropped 2 bases, with 13 bases sitting between them. The CDR3 has 15 amino acids. Germline V CDR1 and CDR2: SQVTM, ANQGSEA. Sequencing was performed on cultured CD8+ T cells derived from PBMCs. The receptor's source is a male donor with HIV. The V and J genes are TRBV29-1 and TRBJ1-1; D unresolved. The CDR3 nucleotides are TGCAGCGTTGAAGATGGGCAGACAAAAAACACTGAAGCTTTCTTT. Amino acids: CSVEDGQTKNTEAFF.